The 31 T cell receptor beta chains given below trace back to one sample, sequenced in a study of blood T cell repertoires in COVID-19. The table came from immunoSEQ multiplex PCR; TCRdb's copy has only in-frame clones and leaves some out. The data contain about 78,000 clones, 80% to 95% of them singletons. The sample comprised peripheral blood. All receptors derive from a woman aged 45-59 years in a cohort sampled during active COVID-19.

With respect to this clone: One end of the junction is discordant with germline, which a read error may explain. The CDR3 coding sequence is TGTGCTAGCAGCTTAGCACAGGACACCGGGGAGCTGTTTTTT. Protein sequence: CASSLAQDTGELFF. V and J are TRBV7-7 and TRBJ2-2, with a tentative D call TRBD1 (5 bases). CDR3 length: 14 residues. The germline CDR1 and CDR2 sequences are SSHAT and FNYEAQ (reference sequence).

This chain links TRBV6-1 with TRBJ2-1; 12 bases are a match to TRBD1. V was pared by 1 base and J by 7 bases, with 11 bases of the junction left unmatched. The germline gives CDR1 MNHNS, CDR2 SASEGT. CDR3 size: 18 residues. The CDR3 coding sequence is TGTGCCAGCAGTGAAGAGGGGTCGGGACAGGGGGCGCGGAATGAGCAGTTCTTC. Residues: CASSEEGSGQGARNEQFF.

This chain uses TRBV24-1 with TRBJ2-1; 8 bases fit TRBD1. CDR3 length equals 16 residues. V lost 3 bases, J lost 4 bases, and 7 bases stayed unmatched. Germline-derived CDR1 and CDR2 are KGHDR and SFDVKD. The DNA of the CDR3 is TGTGCCACCAGTGATCCTGGACAGGGCCTATACAATGAGCAGTTCTTC. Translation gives CATSDPGQGLYNEQFF.

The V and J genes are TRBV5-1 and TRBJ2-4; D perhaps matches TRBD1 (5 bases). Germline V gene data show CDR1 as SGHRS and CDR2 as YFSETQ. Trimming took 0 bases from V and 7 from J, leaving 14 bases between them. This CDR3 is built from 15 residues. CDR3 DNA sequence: TGCGCCAGCAGCTTGGACTTGTCTGGGGCGAACATTCAGTACTTC. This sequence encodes CASSLDLSGANIQYF.

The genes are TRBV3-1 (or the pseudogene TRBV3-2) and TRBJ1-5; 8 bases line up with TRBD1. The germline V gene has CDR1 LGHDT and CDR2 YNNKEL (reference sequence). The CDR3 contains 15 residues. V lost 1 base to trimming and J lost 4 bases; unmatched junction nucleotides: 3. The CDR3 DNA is TGTGCCAGCAGCCAAGGTGGGACAGGTAATCAGCCCCAGCATTTT. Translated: CASSQGGTGNQPQHF.

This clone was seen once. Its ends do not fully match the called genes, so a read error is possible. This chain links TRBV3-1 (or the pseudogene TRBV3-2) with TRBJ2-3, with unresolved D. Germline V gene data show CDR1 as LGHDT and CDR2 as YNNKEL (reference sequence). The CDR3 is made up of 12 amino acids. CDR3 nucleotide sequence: TGTGCCAGCAGCCAAGCCCCGGAGCGTAAGGATTTT. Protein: CASSQAPERKDF.

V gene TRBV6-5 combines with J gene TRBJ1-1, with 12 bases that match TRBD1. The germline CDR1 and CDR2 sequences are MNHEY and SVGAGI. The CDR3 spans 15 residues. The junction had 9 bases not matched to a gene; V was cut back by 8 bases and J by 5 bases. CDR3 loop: CASLRDRGRGTEAFF. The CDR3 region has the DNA TGTGCCAGCCTCAGGGACAGGGGGCGAGGGACTGAAGCTTTCTTT.

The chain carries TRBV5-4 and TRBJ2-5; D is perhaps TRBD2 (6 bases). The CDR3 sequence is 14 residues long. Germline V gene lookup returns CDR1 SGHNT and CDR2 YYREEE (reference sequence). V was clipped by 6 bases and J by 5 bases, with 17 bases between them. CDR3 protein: CASTLGGGWETQYF. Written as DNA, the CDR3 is TGTGCCAGCACCCTGGGGGGAGGATGGGAGACCCAGTACTTC. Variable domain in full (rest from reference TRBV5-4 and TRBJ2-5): ETGVTQSPTHLIKTRGQQVTLRCSSQSGHNTVSWYQQALGQGPQFIFQYYREEENGRGNFPPRFSGLQFPNYSSELNVNALELDDSALYLCASTLGGGWETQYFGPGTRLLVL.

The CDR3 loop reads CASSKPRGVDEQFF. For the CDR3, the DNA is TGTGCCAGCAGCAAACCTAGAGGAGTCGATGAGCAGTTCTTC. This rearrangement joins TRBV6-2 or TRBV6-3 to TRBJ2-1; D call uncertain. CDR1 MNHEY and CDR2 SVGEGT come from the germline V gene. CDR3 length: 14 residues. V lost 6 bases, J lost 8 bases, and 17 bases lay in between.

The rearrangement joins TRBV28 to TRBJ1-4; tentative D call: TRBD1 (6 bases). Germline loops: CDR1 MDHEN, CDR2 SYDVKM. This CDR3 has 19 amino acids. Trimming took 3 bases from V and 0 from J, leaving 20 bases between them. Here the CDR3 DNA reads TGTGCCAGCAGTTTTCATTTTATAGGACAGTCGGCAACTAATGAAAAACTGTTTTTT. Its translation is CASSFHFIGQSATNEKLFF.

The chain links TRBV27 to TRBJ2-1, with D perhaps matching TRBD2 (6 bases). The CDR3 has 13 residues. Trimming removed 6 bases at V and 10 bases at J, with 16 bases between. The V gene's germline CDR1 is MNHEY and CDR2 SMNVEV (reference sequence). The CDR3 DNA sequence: TGTGCCAGCAGCCCAACGGGGAGGCCCGAGCAGTTCTTC. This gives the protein CASSPTGRPEQFF.

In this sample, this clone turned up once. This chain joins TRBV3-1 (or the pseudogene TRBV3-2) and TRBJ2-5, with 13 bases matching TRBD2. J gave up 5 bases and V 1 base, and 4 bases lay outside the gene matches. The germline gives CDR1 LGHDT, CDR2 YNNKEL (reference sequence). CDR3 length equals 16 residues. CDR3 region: CASSQVLAGGGETQYF. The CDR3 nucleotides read TGTGCCAGCAGCCAAGTACTAGCGGGAGGGGGGGAGACCCAGTACTTC.

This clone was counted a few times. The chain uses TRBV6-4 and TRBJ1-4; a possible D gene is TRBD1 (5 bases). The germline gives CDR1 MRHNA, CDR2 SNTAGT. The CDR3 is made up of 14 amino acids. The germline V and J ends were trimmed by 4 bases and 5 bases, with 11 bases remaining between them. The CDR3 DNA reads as TGTGCCAGCAGTGCGACGGGGGAAAATGAAAAACTGTTTTTT. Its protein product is CASSATGENEKLFF.

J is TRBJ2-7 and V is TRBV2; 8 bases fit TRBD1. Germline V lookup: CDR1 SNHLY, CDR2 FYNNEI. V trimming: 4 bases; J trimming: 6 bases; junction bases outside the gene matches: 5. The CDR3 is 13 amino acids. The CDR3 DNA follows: TGTGCCAGCAGTGCTACAGGGGGTGGCGAGCAGTACTTC. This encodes CASSATGGGEQYF.

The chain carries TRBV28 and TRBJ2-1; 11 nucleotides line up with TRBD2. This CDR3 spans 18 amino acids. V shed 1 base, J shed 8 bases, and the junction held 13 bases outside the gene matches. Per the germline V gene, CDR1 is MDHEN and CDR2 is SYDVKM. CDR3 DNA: TGTGCCAGCAGTTTATTTCGCGGCGTGGGTAGCGGGAGGGATGAGCAGTTCTTC. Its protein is CASSLFRGVGSGRDEQFF.

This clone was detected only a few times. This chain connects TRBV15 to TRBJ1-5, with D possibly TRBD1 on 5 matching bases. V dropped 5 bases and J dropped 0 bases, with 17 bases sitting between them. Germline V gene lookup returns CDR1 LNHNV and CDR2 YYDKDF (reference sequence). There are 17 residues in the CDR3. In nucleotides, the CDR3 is TGTGCCACCAGCGACTCCCGACAGCCACTTAGCAATCAGCCCCAGCATTTT. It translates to CATSDSRQPLSNQPQHF.

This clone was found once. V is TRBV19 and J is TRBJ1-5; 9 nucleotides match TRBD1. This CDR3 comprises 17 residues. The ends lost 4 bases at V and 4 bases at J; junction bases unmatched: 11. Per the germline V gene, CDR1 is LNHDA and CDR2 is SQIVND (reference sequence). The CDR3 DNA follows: TGTGCCAGTAGTACCTACAGGGGGCAGAATTCGAATCAGCCCCAGCATTTT. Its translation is CASSTYRGQNSNQPQHF.

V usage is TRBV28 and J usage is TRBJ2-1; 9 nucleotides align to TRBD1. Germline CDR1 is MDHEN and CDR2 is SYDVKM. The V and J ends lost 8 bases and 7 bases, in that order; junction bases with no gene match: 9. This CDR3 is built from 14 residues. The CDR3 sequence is CASDRTGARNEQFF. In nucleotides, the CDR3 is TGTGCCAGCGACCGGACAGGGGCCCGGAATGAGCAGTTCTTC. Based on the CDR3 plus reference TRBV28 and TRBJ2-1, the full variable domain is DVKVTQSSRYLVKRTGEKVFLECVQDMDHENMFWYRQDPGLGLRLIYFSYDVKMKEKGDIPEGYSVSREKKERFSLILESASTNQTSMYLCASDRTGARNEQFFGPGTRLTVL.

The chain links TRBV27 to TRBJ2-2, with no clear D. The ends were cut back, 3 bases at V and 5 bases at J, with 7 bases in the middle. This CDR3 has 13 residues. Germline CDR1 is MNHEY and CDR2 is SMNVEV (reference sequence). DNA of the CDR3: TGTGCCAGCAGTTTTCGCTATACCGGGGAGCTGTTTTTT. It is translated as CASSFRYTGELFF.

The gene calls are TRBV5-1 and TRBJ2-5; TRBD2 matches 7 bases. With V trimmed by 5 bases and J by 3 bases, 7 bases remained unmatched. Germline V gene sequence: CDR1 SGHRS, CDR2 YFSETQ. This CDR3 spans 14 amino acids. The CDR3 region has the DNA TGCGCCAGCAGGGCCAGCGGGGTTGAAGAGACCCAGTACTTC. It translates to CASRASGVEETQYF. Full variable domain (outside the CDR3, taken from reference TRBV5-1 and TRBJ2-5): KAGVTQTPRYLIKTRGQQVTLSCSPISGHRSVSWYQQTPGQGLQFLFEYFSETQRNKGNFPGRFSGRQFSNSRSEMNVSTLELGDSALYLCASRASGVEETQYFGPGTRLLVL.

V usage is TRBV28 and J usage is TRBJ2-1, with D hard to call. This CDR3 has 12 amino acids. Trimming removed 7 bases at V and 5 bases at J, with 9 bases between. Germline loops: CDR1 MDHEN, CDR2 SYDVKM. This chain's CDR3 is CASTTENNEQFF. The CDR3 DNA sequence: TGTGCCAGCACCACAGAAAACAATGAGCAGTTCTTC. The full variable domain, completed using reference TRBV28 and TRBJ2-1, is DVKVTQSSRYLVKRTGEKVFLECVQDMDHENMFWYRQDPGLGLRLIYFSYDVKMKEKGDIPEGYSVSREKKERFSLILESASTNQTSMYLCASTTENNEQFFGPGTRLTVL.

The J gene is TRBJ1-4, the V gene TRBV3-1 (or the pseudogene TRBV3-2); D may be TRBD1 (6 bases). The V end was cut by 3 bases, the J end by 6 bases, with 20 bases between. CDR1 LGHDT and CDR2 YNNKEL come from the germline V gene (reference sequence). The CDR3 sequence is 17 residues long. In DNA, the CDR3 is TGTGCCAGCAGCCAGCGCTTCTCCGGGACACAGGATGAAAAACTGTTTTTT. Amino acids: CASSQRFSGTQDEKLFF.

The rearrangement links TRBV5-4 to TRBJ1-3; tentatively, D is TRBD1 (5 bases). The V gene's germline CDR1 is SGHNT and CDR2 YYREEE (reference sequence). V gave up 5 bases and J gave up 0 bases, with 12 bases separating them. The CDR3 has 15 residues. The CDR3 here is CASSRDSYSGNTIYF. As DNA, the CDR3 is TGTGCCAGCAGTCGGGACTCCTACTCTGGAAACACCATATATTTT. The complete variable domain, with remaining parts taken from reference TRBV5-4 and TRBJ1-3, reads ETGVTQSPTHLIKTRGQQVTLRCSSQSGHNTVSWYQQALGQGPQFIFQYYREEENGRGNFPPRFSGLQFPNYSSELNVNALELDDSALYLCASSRDSYSGNTIYFGEGSWLTVV.

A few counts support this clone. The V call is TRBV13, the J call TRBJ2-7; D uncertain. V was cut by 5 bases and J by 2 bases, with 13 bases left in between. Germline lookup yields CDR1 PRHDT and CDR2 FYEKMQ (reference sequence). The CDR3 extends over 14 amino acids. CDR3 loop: CASSHGSLTYEQYF. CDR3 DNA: TGTGCCAGCAGCCACGGGTCTCTAACCTACGAGCAGTACTTC. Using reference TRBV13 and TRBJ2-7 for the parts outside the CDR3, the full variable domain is AAGVIQSPRHLIKEKRETATLKCYPIPRHDTVYWYQQGPGQDPQFLISFYEKMQSDKGSIPDRFSAQQFSDYHSELNMSSLELGDSALYFCASSHGSLTYEQYFGPGTRLTVT.

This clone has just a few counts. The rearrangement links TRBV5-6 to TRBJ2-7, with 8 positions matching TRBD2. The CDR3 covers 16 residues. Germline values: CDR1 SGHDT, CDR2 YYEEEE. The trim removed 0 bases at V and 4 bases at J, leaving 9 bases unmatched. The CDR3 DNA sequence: TGTGCCAGCAGCTTGGGGATCAGCGGGAGTCGTTACGAGCAGTACTTC. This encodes CASSLGISGSRYEQYF.

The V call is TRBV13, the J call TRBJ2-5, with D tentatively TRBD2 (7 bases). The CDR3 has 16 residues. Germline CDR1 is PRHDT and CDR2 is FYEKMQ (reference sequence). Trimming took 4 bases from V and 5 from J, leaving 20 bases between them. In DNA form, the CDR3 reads TGTGCCAGCAGCTGGAAGCTAGCGGAGGGGGGTGAGACCCAGTACTTC. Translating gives CASSWKLAEGGETQYF.

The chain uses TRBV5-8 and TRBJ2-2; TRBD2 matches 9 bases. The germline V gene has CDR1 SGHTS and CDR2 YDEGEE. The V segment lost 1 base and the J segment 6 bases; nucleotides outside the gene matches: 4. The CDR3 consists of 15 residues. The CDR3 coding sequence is TGTGCCAGCAGCTTGTATAGCGGGAGTCCCGGGGAGCTGTTTTTT. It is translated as CASSLYSGSPGELFF. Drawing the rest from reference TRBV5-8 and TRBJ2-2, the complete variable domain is EAGVTQSPTHLIKTRGQQATLRCSPISGHTSVYWYQQALGLGLQFLLWYDEGEERNRGNFPPRFSGRQFPNYSSELNVNALELEDSALYLCASSLYSGSPGELFFGEGSRLTVL.

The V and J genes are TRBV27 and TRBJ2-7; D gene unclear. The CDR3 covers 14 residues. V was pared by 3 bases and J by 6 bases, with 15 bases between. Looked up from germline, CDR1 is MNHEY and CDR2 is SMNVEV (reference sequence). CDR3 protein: CASSFYKESSEQYF. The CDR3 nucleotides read TGTGCCAGCAGTTTTTACAAGGAGTCAAGCGAGCAGTACTTC.

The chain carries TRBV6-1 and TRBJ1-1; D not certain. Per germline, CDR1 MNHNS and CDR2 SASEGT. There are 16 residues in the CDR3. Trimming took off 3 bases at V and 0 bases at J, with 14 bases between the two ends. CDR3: CASSDGQPVMNTEAFF. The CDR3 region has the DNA TGTGCCAGCAGTGATGGGCAGCCGGTAATGAACACTGAAGCTTTCTTT.

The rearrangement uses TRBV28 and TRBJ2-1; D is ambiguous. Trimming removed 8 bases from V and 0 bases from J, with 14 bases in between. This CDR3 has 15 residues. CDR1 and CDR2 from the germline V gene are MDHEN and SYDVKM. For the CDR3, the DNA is TGTGCCAGCCGTGACGGGTTTAGCTCCTACAATGAGCAGTTCTTC. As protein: CASRDGFSSYNEQFF. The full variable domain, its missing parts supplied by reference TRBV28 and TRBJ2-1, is DVKVTQSSRYLVKRTGEKVFLECVQDMDHENMFWYRQDPGLGLRLIYFSYDVKMKEKGDIPEGYSVSREKKERFSLILESASTNQTSMYLCASRDGFSSYNEQFFGPGTRLTVL.

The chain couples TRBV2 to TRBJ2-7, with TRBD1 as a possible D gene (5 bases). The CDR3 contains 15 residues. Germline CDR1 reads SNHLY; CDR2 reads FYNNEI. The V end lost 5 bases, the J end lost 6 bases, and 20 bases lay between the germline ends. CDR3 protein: CASSIAVGAGSEQYF. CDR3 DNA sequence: TGTGCCAGCAGTATTGCTGTTGGGGCAGGGTCCGAGCAGTACTTC.